The 4 T cell receptor beta chains reported below all come from one sample, sequenced in a study of identical twins. TCRdb reanalysed the 5' RACE reads using MiXCR and keeps one entry per CDR3 protein. The sample has 700,000 or so distinct CDR3 sequences, 8.6% seen once. The same sample was also used in a study of yellow fever vaccine responses in identical twins.

Sequenced material: PBMCs. These receptors were taken from a woman aged 18-30 years in good health.

In nucleotides, the CDR3 is TGTGCCAGCAGCCTATGGGCAGGGGAGATCATCAGCACAGATACGCAGTATTTT. Amino acid sequence: CASSLWAGEIISTDTQYF. This chain connects TRBV5-6 to TRBJ2-3; D may be TRBD1 (6 bases). The V end was cut by 4 bases, the J end by 0 bases, with 21 bases between. The CDR3 totals 18 residues. Germline V gene data show CDR1 as SGHDT and CDR2 as YYEEEE. The whole variable domain, filled in from reference TRBV5-6 and TRBJ2-3, reads DAGVTQSPTHLIKTRGQQVTLRCSPKSGHDTVSWYQQALGQGPQFIFQYYEEEERQRGNFPDRFSGHQFPNYSSELNVNALLLGDSALYLCASSLWAGEIISTDTQYFGPGTRLTVL.

CDR3 in amino acids: CSARDLGGTNSYNEQFF. CDR3 bases: TGCAGTGCTAGAGATCTGGGCGGGACCAACTCCTACAATGAGCAGTTCTTC. V is TRBV20-1 and J is TRBJ2-1; possibly TRBD2 for D (6 bases). V lost 0 bases, J lost 0 bases, and 15 bases lay in between. The germline V gene has CDR1 DFQATT and CDR2 SNEGSKA (reference sequence). The CDR3 runs to 17 residues.

V gene TRBV6-1 combines with J gene TRBJ2-1, with 9 bases fitting TRBD1. CDR1 and CDR2 (germline): MNHNS, SASEGT. Trimming cost V 6 bases and J 12 bases; bases outside gene matches: 15. This CDR3 comprises 15 residues. CDR3 DNA: TGTGCCAGCAGCCCCGGGACAGGGAGGAAGGGGGGGCAGTTCTTC. Protein product: CASSPGTGRKGGQFF.

This clonotype turned up a few times. This chain uses TRBV7-2 with TRBJ2-7; TRBD2 aligns across 10 bases. The trim removed 5 bases at V and 3 bases at J, leaving 7 bases unmatched. The CDR3 covers 15 residues. The germline V gene has CDR1 SGHTA and CDR2 FQGNSA. In DNA, the CDR3 is TGTGCCAGCAGCGTCAGGACTAGCGGTTTCTACGAGCAGTACTTC. It yields the protein CASSVRTSGFYEQYF.